These 8 T cell receptor beta chains were all obtained from the same sample, sequenced in a study of cytomegalovirus exposure and HLA in healthy donors. PCR employed 60 Vbeta and 13 Jbeta primers. Assay: immunoSEQ multiplex PCR; the TCRdb copy retains only in-frame clones and omits some. In all, the sample yields 150,000 or so clones. The sample consisted of PBMCs. Receptor source: a man aged 18 to 29 in good health and CMV-seronegative.

The chain links TRBV30 to TRBJ2-5, with 7 bases fitting TRBD2. The junction had 5 bases not matched to a gene; V was cut back by 1 base and J by 3 bases. Per germline, CDR1 GTSNPN and CDR2 SVGIG (reference sequence). The CDR3 runs to 14 residues. This CDR3 reads CAWSGGGKKETQYF. CDR3 nucleotides: TGTGCCTGGAGTGGGGGGGGGAAGAAAGAGACCCAGTACTTC.

The chain joins TRBV5-1 to TRBJ2-3; TRBD2 matches at 9 bases. The CDR3 loop spans 16 amino acids. Germline loops: CDR1 SGHRS, CDR2 YFSETQ. V shed 4 bases, J shed 0 bases, and the junction held 6 bases outside the gene matches. The CDR3 sequence is CASSPLAGKSTDTQYF. The CDR3 DNA follows: TGCGCCAGCAGCCCCCTAGCGGGGAAAAGCACAGATACGCAGTATTTT.

The chain recombines TRBV10-3 with TRBJ2-5, with D perhaps TRBD1 (5 bases). The better agreement between TRBJ2-7 and the DNA end casts doubt on the J call. The germline CDR1 and CDR2 sequences are ENHRY and SYGVKD. CDR3 size: 12 residues. Here the CDR3 DNA reads TGTGCCACATACGACAGCCGTTACGAGCAGTACTTC. Translated, it gives CATYDSRYEQYF.

The V call is TRBV29-1, the J call TRBJ2-6, with D possibly being TRBD2 (6 bases). This CDR3 is 14 amino acids long. The V end lost 6 bases, the J end lost 4 bases, and 13 bases lay between the germline ends. Per the germline V gene, CDR1 is SQVTM and CDR2 is ANQGSEA. Here the CDR3 reads CSVSLGRGANVLTF. Written as DNA, the CDR3 is TGCAGCGTGAGTCTAGGGAGGGGGGCCAACGTCCTGACTTTC.

The gene calls are TRBV7-3 and TRBJ2-2; 9 nucleotides line up with TRBD1. The ends lost 5 bases at V and 0 bases at J; junction bases unmatched: 4. Germline CDR1 is SGHTA and CDR2 is FQGTGA. The CDR3 totals 16 residues. CDR3 protein: CASSTGTGTNTGELFF. The CDR3 bases are TGTGCCAGCAGCACAGGGACAGGGACGAACACCGGGGAGCTGTTTTTT.

This rearrangement joins TRBV9 to TRBJ2-5; D might be TRBD2 (5 bases). Germline loops: CDR1 SGDLS, CDR2 YYNGEE. The V end lost 0 bases, the J end lost 3 bases, and 12 bases lay between the germline ends. This CDR3 contains 15 residues. CDR3 amino acids: CASSVGLAVKETQYF. In nucleotides, the CDR3 is TGTGCCAGCAGCGTAGGGCTAGCCGTCAAAGAGACCCAGTACTTC.

The chain has TRBV5-1 and TRBJ1-1, with a possible D match to TRBD1 (6 bases). Germline loops: CDR1 SGHRS, CDR2 YFSETQ. V lost 2 bases and J lost 1, with 9 bases in between. CDR3 size: 14 residues. The DNA for the CDR3 is TGCGCCAGCAGCTTATGGACAGAGAACACTGAAGCTTTCTTT. It translates to CASSLWTENTEAFF.

The J gene is TRBJ1-3, the V gene TRBV19, with D tentatively TRBD1 (6 bases). V dropped 7 bases and J dropped 7 bases, with 23 bases sitting between them. Germline V gives CDR1 LNHDA, CDR2 SQIVND (reference sequence). The CDR3 length is 16 residues. CDR3 nucleotide sequence: TGTGCCAGTACCGCGGGCCACACAGGGCCCAGGAACACCATATATTTT. Translated: CASTAGHTGPRNTIYF.